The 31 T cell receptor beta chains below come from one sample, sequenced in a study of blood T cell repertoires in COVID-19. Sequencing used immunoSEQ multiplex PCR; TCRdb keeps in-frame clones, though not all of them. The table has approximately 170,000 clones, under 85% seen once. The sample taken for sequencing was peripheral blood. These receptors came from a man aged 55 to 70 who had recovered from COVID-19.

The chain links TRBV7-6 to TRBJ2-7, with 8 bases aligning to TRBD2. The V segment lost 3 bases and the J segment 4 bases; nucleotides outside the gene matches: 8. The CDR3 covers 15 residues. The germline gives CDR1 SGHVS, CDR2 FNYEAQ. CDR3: CASSLGLAGGYEQYF. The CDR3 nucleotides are TGTGCCAGCAGCTTGGGCCTGGCGGGGGGTTACGAGCAGTACTTC.

The CDR3 sequence is CASSQDGAGAAGTGELFF. For the CDR3, the DNA is TGTGCCAGCAGCCAAGATGGGGCAGGGGCGGCTGGCACCGGGGAGCTGTTTTTT. This rearrangement joins TRBV4-2 to TRBJ2-2, with D maybe TRBD1 (6 bases). This CDR3 is 18 amino acids long. In germline, CDR1 is LGHNA, CDR2 YNFKEQ. V lost 0 bases and J lost 4, with 18 bases in between.

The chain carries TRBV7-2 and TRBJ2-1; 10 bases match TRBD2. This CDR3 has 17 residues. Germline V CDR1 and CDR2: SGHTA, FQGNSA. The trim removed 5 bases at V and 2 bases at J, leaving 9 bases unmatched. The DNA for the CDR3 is TGTGCCAGCAGCATCCAAGCGGGGGGGCCCCCCTACAATGAGCAGTTCTTC. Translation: CASSIQAGGPPYNEQFF.

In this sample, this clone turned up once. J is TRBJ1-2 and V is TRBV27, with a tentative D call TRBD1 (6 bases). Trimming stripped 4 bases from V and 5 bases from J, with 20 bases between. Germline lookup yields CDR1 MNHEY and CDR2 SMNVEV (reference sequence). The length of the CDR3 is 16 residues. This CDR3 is CASSSGRARGGYGYTF. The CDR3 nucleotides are TGTGCCAGCAGTTCGGGTAGGGCCAGGGGAGGGTATGGCTACACCTTC.

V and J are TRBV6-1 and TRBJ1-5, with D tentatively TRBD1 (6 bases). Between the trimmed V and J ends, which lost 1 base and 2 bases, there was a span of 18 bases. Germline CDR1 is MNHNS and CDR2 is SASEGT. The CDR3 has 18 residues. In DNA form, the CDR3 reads TGTGCCAGCAGTGAAGGTCAGGGAGGGGGATCGGGCAATCAGCCCCAGCATTTT. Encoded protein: CASSEGQGGGSGNQPQHF.

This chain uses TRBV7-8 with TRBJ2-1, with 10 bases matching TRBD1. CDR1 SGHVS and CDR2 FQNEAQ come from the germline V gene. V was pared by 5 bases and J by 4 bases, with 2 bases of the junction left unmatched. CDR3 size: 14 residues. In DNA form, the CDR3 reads TGTGCCAGCAGCAGGACAGGGGGGTACAATGAGCAGTTCTTC. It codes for CASSRTGGYNEQFF.

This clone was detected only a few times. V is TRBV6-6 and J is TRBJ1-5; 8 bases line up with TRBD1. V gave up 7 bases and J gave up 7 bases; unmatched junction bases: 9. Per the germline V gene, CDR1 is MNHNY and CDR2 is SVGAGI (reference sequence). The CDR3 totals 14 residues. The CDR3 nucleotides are TGTGCCAGCACTATCGGACAGGGAGGGCAGCCCCAGCATTTT. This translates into CASTIGQGGQPQHF.

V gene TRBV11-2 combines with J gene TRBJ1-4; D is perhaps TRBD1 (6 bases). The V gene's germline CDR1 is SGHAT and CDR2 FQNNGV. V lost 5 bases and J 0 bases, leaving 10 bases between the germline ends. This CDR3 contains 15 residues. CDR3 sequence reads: CASSRTVATNEKLFF. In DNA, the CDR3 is TGTGCCAGCAGCAGGACAGTTGCAACTAATGAAAAACTGTTTTTT.

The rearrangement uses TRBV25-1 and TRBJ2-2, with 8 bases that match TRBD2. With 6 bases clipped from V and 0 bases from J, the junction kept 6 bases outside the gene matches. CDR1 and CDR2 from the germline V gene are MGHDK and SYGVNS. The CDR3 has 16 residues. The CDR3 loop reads CASSTPGGTNTGELFF. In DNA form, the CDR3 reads TGTGCCAGCAGCACGCCGGGAGGGACGAACACCGGGGAGCTGTTTTTT.

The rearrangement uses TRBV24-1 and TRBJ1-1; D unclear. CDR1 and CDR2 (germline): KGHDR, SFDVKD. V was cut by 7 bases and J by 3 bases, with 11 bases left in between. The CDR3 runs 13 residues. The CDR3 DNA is TGTGCCACCAGAGCCCCGAGGCACACTGAAGCTTTCTTT. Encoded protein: CATRAPRHTEAFF.

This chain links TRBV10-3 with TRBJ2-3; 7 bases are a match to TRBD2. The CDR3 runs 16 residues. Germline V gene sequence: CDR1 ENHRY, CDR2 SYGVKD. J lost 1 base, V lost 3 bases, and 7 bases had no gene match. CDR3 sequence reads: CAISDPVRGGTDTQYF. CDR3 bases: TGTGCCATCAGTGATCCGGTACGGGGGGGCACAGATACGCAGTATTTT.

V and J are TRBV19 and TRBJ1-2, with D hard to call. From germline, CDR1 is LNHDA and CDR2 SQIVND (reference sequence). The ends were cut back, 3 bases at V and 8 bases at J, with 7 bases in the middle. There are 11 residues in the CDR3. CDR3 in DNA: TGTGCCAGTAGTATGGGCAGGGGCTACACCTTC. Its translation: CASSMGRGYTF.

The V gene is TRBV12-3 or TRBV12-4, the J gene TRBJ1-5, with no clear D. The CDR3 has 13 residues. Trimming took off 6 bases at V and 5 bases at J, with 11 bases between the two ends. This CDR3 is CASSPSEDQPQHF. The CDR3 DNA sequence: TGTGCCAGCAGCCCGTCGGAGGATCAGCCCCAGCATTTT.

CDR3 residues: CASSYSMGQGSSYEQYF. Here the CDR3 DNA reads TGTGCCAGCAGTTACTCGATGGGACAGGGCAGCTCCTACGAGCAGTACTTC. The chain employs TRBV6-2 or TRBV6-3 and TRBJ2-7; 9 bases are a match to TRBD1. J gave up 0 bases and V 0 bases, and 6 bases lay outside the gene matches. The CDR3 is 17 residues long. Germline lookup yields CDR1 MNHEY and CDR2 SVGEGT.

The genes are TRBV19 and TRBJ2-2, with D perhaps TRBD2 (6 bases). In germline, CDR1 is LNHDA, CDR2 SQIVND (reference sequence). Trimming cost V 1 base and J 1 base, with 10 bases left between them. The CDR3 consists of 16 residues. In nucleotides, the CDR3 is TGTGCCAGTAGTATAGGAGTAGCGGTGAACACCGGGGAGCTGTTTTTT. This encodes CASSIGVAVNTGELFF.

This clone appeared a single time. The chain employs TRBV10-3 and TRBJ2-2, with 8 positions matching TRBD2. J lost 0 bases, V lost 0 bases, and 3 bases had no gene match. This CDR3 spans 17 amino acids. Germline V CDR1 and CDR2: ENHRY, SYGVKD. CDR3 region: CAISESGGAANTGELFF. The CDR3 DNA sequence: TGTGCCATCAGTGAGTCCGGGGGGGCGGCGAACACCGGGGAGCTGTTTTTT.

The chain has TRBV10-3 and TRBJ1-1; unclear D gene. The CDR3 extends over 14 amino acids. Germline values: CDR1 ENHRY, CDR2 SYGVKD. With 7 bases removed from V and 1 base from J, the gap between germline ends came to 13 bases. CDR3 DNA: TGTGCCATCACCCCCGGAGGGAAGAACACTGAAGCTTTCTTT. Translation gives CAITPGGKNTEAFF.

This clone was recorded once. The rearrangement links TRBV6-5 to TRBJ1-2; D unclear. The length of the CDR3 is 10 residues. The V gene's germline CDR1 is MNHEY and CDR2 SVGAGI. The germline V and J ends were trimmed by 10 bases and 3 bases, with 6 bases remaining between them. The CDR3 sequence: CATLDYGYTF. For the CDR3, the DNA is TGTGCCACTCTAGACTATGGCTACACCTTC.

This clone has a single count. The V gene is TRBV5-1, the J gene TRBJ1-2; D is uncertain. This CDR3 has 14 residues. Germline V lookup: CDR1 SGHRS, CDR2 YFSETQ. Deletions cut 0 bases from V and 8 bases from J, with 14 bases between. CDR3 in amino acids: CASSLETTLPGYTF. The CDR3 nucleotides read TGCGCCAGCAGCTTGGAGACGACTCTGCCCGGCTACACCTTC.

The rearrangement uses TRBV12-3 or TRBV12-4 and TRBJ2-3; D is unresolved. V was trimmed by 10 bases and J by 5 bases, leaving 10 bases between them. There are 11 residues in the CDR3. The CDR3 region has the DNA TGTGCCACCCAGGTAGGAGATACGCAGTATTTT. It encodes CATQVGDTQYF.

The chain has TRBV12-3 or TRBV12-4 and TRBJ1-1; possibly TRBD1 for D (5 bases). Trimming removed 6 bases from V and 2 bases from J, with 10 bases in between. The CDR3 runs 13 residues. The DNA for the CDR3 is TGTGCCAGCAGACGGACACCTAACACTGAAGCTTTCTTT. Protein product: CASRRTPNTEAFF.

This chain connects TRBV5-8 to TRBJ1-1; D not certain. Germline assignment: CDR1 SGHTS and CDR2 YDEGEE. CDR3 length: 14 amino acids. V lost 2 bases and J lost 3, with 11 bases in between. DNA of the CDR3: TGTGCCAGCAGCTTAAGGTTACGGGACACTGAAGCTTTCTTT. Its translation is CASSLRLRDTEAFF.

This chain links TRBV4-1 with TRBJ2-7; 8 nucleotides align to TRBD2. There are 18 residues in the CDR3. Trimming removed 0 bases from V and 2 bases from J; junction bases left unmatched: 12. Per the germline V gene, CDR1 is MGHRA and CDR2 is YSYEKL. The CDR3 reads CASSQERGGLGGTYEQYF. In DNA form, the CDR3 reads TGCGCCAGCAGCCAAGAGAGGGGGGGACTAGGAGGTACCTACGAGCAGTACTTC.

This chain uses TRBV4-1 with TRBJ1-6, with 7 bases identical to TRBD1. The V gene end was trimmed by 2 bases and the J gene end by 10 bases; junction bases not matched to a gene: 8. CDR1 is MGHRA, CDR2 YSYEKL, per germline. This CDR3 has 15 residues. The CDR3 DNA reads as TGCGCCAGCAGCCAAAAAGGACAGGATTTATCACCCCTCCACTTT. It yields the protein CASSQKGQDLSPLHF.

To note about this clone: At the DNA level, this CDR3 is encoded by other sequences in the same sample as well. CDR3 in amino acids: CAWSTGGQETQYF. The CDR3 DNA follows: TGTGCCTGGAGTACAGGGGGACAAGAGACCCAGTACTTC. This chain uses TRBV30 with TRBJ2-5, with TRBD1 matching over 8 bases. The CDR3 spans 13 residues. Germline assignment: CDR1 GTSNPN and CDR2 SVGIG (reference sequence). Trimming took 2 bases from V and 2 from J; bases not matched to a gene: 1. Supplemented by reference TRBV30 and TRBJ2-5, the full variable domain reads SQTIHQWPATLVQPVGSPLSLECTVEGTSNPNLYWYRQAAGRGLQLLFYSVGIGQISSEVPQNLSASRPQDRQFILSSKKLLLSDSGFYLCAWSTGGQETQYFGPGTRLLVL.

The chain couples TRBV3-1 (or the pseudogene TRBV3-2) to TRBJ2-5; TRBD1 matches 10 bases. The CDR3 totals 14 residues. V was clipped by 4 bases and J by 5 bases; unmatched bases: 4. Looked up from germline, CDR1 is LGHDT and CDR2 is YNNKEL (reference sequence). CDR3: CASSPLTGGETQYF. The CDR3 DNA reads TGTGCCAGCAGCCCACTGACAGGGGGCGAGACCCAGTACTTC.

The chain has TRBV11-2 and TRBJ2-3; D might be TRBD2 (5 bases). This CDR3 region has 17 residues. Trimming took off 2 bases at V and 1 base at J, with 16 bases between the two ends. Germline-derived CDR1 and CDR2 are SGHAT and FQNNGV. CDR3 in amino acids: CASSLTGSPRGTDTQYF. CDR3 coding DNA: TGTGCCAGCAGCTTAACGGGGTCCCCACGGGGCACAGATACGCAGTATTTT.

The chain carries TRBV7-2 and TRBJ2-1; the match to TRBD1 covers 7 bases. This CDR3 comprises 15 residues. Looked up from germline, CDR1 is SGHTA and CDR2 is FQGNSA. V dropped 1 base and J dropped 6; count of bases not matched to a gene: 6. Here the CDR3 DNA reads TGTGCCAGCAGCTTAGGACAGGGTTTCACCAATGAGCAGTTCTTC. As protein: CASSLGQGFTNEQFF.

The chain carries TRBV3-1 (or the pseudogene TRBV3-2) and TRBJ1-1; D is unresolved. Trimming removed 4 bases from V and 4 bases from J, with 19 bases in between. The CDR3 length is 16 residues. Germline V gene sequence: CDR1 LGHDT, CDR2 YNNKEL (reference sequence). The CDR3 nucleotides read TGTGCCAGCAGCCCCGAGGTGTATAGGGAGGCCACTGAAGCTTTCTTT. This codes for CASSPEVYREATEAFF.

The CDR3 reads CSVALQGRFYEQFF. The CDR3 DNA reads as TGCAGCGTTGCCCTACAGGGGCGCTTTTATGAGCAGTTCTTC. The chain couples TRBV29-1 to TRBJ2-1, with 7 bases that match TRBD1. This CDR3 contains 14 residues. The V gene end was trimmed by 4 bases and the J gene end by 8 bases; junction bases not matched to a gene: 11. CDR1 SQVTM and CDR2 ANQGSEA come from the germline V gene.

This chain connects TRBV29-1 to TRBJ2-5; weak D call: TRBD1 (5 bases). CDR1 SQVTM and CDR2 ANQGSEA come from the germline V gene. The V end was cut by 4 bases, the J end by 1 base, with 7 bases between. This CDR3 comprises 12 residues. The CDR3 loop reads CSVARGQETQYF. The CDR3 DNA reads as TGCAGCGTTGCAAGGGGCCAAGAGACCCAGTACTTC.